Listed here is a single T cell receptor (beta chain). The data were taken from a study of blood T cell repertoires in COVID-19. Authors' processing steps: The authors estimated nucleated cell counts from reference gene primer amplification. Sequencing was performed with immunoSEQ multiplex PCR; in TCRdb, only in-frame clones are kept and a portion is missing. The DNA gave D and trimming, while V, J and clone size come from that table. The sample lists about 480,000 clones, around 85% seen once, with 7% to 10% in the top ten. The CDR3 loop spans 16 amino acids. Germline V gene lookup returns CDR1 GTSNPN and CDR2 SVGIG (reference sequence). Trimming shortened V by 4 bases and J by 4 bases, and 21 bases separated the two germline ends. Either two negative PCRs, clearance, or symptom resolution qualified Cohort 3 donors as recovered.

Sequenced material: PBMCs or T cells enriched from blood (not recorded which). This sequence joins TRBV30 and TRBJ2-3, with TRBD2 as a possible D gene (5 bases). This receptor was obtained from a woman aged 55-70 years who had recovered from COVID-19. DNA of the CDR3: TGTGCCTGGAACCCCGGGATCACGAACGGCCCAGATACGCAGTATTTT. As protein: CAWNPGITNGPDTQYF.